These 20 T cell receptor beta chains were all obtained from the same sample, sequenced in a study of T cells in Graves' hyperthyroidism and ophthalmopathy. From RNA transcripts, TCR beta CDR3 regions were amplified. First-round RT-PCR targeting the TCR CDR3 was performed with the HTBI primer set. TCRdb reprocessed the multiplex PCR reads via MiXCR and lists one record per CDR3 protein. This sample has some 360,000 distinct CDR3 sequences; around 13% occur once, and the top ten carry more than 9.5%. Sequencing was performed on blood. These receptors came from a woman aged 60-75 years with Graves' hyperthyroidism.

Comments on this clonotype: A junction boundary mismatches the germline segment, possibly from a read error. The chain is built from TRBV5-1 and TRBJ2-1, with D perhaps matching TRBD1 (6 bases). Germline V gives CDR1 SGHRS, CDR2 YFSETQ. The CDR3 is 15 residues long. CDR3 sequence (DNA): TGCGCCAGCAGGCCGGGATTAAGTGGGGACAATGAGCAGCTCTTC. This translates into CASRPGLSGDNEQLF.

This rearrangement joins TRBV27 to TRBJ2-3; a possible D gene is TRBD2 (6 bases). This CDR3 is built from 15 residues. Trimming left V 3 bases short and J 2 bases short, with 12 bases between. Germline CDR1 is MNHEY and CDR2 is SMNVEV (reference sequence). The CDR3 DNA sequence: TGTGCCAGCAGTTTTAGCGCGGGAACCACAGATACGCAGTATTTT. It yields the protein CASSFSAGTTDTQYF.

The rearrangement uses TRBV10-3 and TRBJ2-6, with a weak D call TRBD1 (6 bases). The V and J ends lost 7 bases and 0 bases respectively, with 10 bases between them. The CDR3 contains 15 residues. Looked up from germline, CDR1 is ENHRY and CDR2 is SYGVKD. The DNA of the CDR3 is TGTGCCATCACGGACAGCTTCTCTGGGGCCAACGTCCTGACTTTC. Its protein is CAITDSFSGANVLTF.

This clonotype was counted ten times or more. The rearrangement uses TRBV7-9 and TRBJ2-1; TRBD1 aligns across 10 bases. V dropped 5 bases and J dropped 9; count of bases not matched to a gene: 16. The CDR3 length is 17 residues. Germline CDR1 SEHNR, CDR2 FQNEAQ (reference sequence). This CDR3 reads CASSRNPGQGIHSEQFF. The CDR3 nucleotides read TGTGCCAGCAGCAGGAACCCGGGACAGGGGATCCACAGTGAGCAGTTCTTC.

This clonotype was seen more than once but under ten times. The chain recombines TRBV7-3 with TRBJ2-5, with 7 bases aligning to TRBD2. Germline V gives CDR1 SGHTA, CDR2 FQGTGA. The trim removed 1 base at V and 2 bases at J, leaving 7 bases unmatched. The CDR3 covers 16 residues. CDR3 DNA: TGTGCCAGCAGCTTAATGGGCGAGCGGGAACAAGAGACCCAGTACTTC. Translating it yields CASSLMGEREQETQYF. The full variable domain, its missing parts supplied by reference TRBV7-3 and TRBJ2-5, is GAGVSQTPSNKVTEKGKYVELRCDPISGHTALYWYRQSLGQGPEFLIYFQGTGAADDSGLPNDRFFAVRPEGSVSTLKIQRTERGDSAVYLCASSLMGEREQETQYFGPGTRLLVL.

This clonotype was counted many times. The chain couples TRBV5-1 to TRBJ2-7; D possibly corresponds to TRBD1 (6 bases). The CDR3 is made up of 16 amino acids. Germline CDR1 and CDR2: SGHRS and YFSETQ. V lost 3 bases to trimming and J lost 0 bases, with 16 bases between them. The CDR3 DNA reads TGCGCCAGCAGCTGGACAGCGTCCTCCCCCTCCTACGAGCAGTACTTC. Amino acids: CASSWTASSPSYEQYF.

This clonotype was seen repeatedly, ten times or more. Here the CDR3 DNA reads TGTGCCAGCAGTTCCGGGACAGCAAGCAATCAGCCCCAGCATTTT. It specifies CASSSGTASNQPQHF. The gene calls are TRBV2 and TRBJ1-5; 7 bases line up with TRBD1. Germline V gene sequence: CDR1 SNHLY, CDR2 FYNNEI. The CDR3 loop spans 15 amino acids. With 5 bases clipped from V and 1 base from J, the junction kept 5 bases outside the gene matches.

The V call is TRBV5-1, the J call TRBJ2-2; 12 nucleotides line up with TRBD2. Germline V lookup: CDR1 SGHRS, CDR2 YFSETQ. This CDR3 has 17 residues. The junction had 3 bases not matched to a gene; V was cut back by 0 bases and J by 3 bases. Written as DNA, the CDR3 is TGCGCCAGCAGCTTGGGACTAGCGGGAGTGTACACCGGGGAGCTGTTTTTT. It is translated as CASSLGLAGVYTGELFF.

In its sample, this clonotype was seen a few times. The rearrangement uses TRBV11-3 and TRBJ2-1; D ambiguous. Germline CDR1 is SGHNT and CDR2 is YENEEA. This CDR3 is 14 amino acids long. Trimming shortened V by 1 base and J by 10 bases, and 14 bases separated the two germline ends. Here the CDR3 DNA reads TGTGCCAGCAGCTTAGGACTTTCTAACGGAGAGCAGTTCTTC. Translated: CASSLGLSNGEQFF. Complete variable domain (other parts from reference TRBV11-3 and TRBJ2-1): EAGVVQSPRYKIIEKKQPVAFWCNPISGHNTLYWYLQNLGQGPELLIRYENEEAVDDSQLPKDRFSAERLKGVDSTLKIQPAELGDSAVYLCASSLGLSNGEQFFGPGTRLTVL.

The V call is TRBV5-1, the J call TRBJ2-1, with 10 bases that match TRBD2. CDR1 SGHRS and CDR2 YFSETQ come from the germline V gene. After removal of 5 bases from V and 0 bases from J, the junction contained 5 bases not matched to a gene. This CDR3 has 16 amino acids. The CDR3 sequence is CASRSTSGISYNEQFF. CDR3 coding DNA: TGCGCCAGCAGGTCCACTAGCGGGATCTCCTACAATGAGCAGTTCTTC.

This clonotype was seen at least ten times. The chain joins TRBV11-2 to TRBJ2-1; D possibly corresponds to TRBD1 (6 bases). This CDR3 contains 14 residues. The V and J ends lost 1 base and 3 bases respectively, with 7 bases between them. Germline assignment: CDR1 SGHAT and CDR2 FQNNGV. CDR3 nucleotide sequence: TGTGCCAGCAGCTTAGCGGGACACTACAATGAGCAGTTCTTC. Translated, it gives CASSLAGHYNEQFF.

Turning to this clonotype: Possible read error: a much larger clone is one base away. The chain employs TRBV2 and TRBJ2-3; possibly TRBD1 or TRBD2 for D (5 bases each). The CDR3 loop spans 15 amino acids. V lost 6 bases and J lost 2, with 15 bases in between. Germline CDR1 reads SNHLY; CDR2 reads FYNNEI. In DNA, the CDR3 is TGTGCCAGCAGGAACCGGGGCATCTTCACAGATACGCAGTATTTT. It codes for CASRNRGIFTDTQYF.

This clonotype has more than one count but fewer than ten. The junction and the germline gene differ at one end; a read error may be behind it. The chain has TRBV18 and TRBJ1-1; 8 positions match TRBD1. The CDR3 has 13 amino acids. Per germline, CDR1 KGHSH and CDR2 LQKENI. As DNA, the CDR3 is TGTGCCAACTCATTAACAGGGGGCACTGAAGCTTTCTTT. It codes for CANSLTGGTEAFF.

This clonotype has at least ten counts. The chain combines TRBV5-6 with TRBJ1-2; maybe TRBD1 (6 bases). Trimming left V 6 bases short and J 4 bases short, with 13 bases between. CDR3 length: 13 amino acids. Germline CDR1 is SGHDT and CDR2 is YYEEEE. The CDR3 protein is CASTRTVSYGYTF. For the CDR3, the DNA is TGTGCCAGCACCAGGACAGTAAGCTATGGCTACACCTTC. The full variable domain, with the rest looked up from reference TRBV5-6 and TRBJ1-2, is DAGVTQSPTHLIKTRGQQVTLRCSPKSGHDTVSWYQQALGQGPQFIFQYYEEEERQRGNFPDRFSGHQFPNYSSELNVNALLLGDSALYLCASTRTVSYGYTFGSGTRLTVV.

The rearrangement links TRBV6-1 to TRBJ1-1; D remains unclear. The CDR3 extends over 16 amino acids. Germline V gives CDR1 MNHNS, CDR2 SASEGT. The germline V and J ends were trimmed by 5 bases and 1 base, with 17 bases remaining between them. CDR3 nucleotides: TGTGCCAGCAGTCAAGGGCCCGGGTTAGGGAACACTGAAGCTTTCTTT. It specifies CASSQGPGLGNTEAFF.

This chain links TRBV5-1 with TRBJ2-3; D is unclear. The CDR3 contains 14 residues. The V end was cut by 4 bases, the J end by 6 bases, with 15 bases between. From germline, CDR1 is SGHRS and CDR2 YFSETQ. The CDR3 sequence is CASSMGLPTDTQYF. The CDR3 region has the DNA TGCGCCAGCAGCATGGGCCTTCCCACGGATACGCAGTATTTT.

The sample holds many counts of this clonotype. The V and J genes are TRBV20-1 and TRBJ2-3; 9 bases fit TRBD2. The germline V gene encodes CDR1 DFQATT and CDR2 SNEGSKA (reference sequence). There are 15 residues in the CDR3. V gave up 1 base and J gave up 4 bases; unmatched junction bases: 6. CDR3 amino acids: CSARASGTSPDTQYF. DNA of the CDR3: TGCAGTGCTAGAGCCTCGGGGACTAGCCCAGATACGCAGTATTTT.

This clonotype was observed many times. Written as DNA, the CDR3 is TGTGCCAGCAGCGCCGGGACAGGGCGTGGGAACACTGAAGCTTTCTTT. Translating gives CASSAGTGRGNTEAFF. The chain joins TRBV2 to TRBJ1-1, with 9 bases identical to TRBD1. There are 16 residues in the CDR3. Per germline, CDR1 SNHLY and CDR2 FYNNEI. J gave up 1 base and V 6 bases, and 9 bases lay outside the gene matches. The full variable domain, completed using reference TRBV2 and TRBJ1-1, is EPEVTQTPSHQVTQMGQEVILRCVPISNHLYFYWYRQILGQKVEFLVSFYNNEISEKSEIFDDQFSVERPDGSNFTLKIRSTKLEDSAMYFCASSAGTGRGNTEAFFGQGTRLTVV.

This clonotype was seen a handful of times. The chain uses TRBV30 and TRBJ2-3; D could derive from TRBD1 or TRBD2 (5 bases each). Trimming cost V 2 bases and J 9 bases, with 15 bases left between them. The CDR3 has 13 residues. The germline V gene has CDR1 GTSNPN and CDR2 SVGIG (reference sequence). The DNA for the CDR3 is TGTGCCTGGAGTACCGGGACCCCAGGGACGCAGTATTTT. Protein: CAWSTGTPGTQYF.

The sample holds many counts of this clonotype. The J gene is TRBJ2-7, the V gene TRBV28; weak D call: TRBD2 (5 bases). Germline values: CDR1 MDHEN, CDR2 SYDVKM. The CDR3 sequence is 15 residues long. V lost 5 bases and J 5 bases, leaving 19 bases between the germline ends. CDR3 DNA sequence: TGTGCCAGCAGTCCACCGAGGTTTGGGAGTCACGAGCAGTACTTC. Its protein is CASSPPRFGSHEQYF.